The rows below give T cell receptor beta chains drawn from one sample of a study of cytomegalovirus exposure and HLA in healthy donors. Some clones are missing from TCRdb's copy, which holds only in-frame ones; the method was immunoSEQ multiplex PCR. The sample shows 170,000 or so clones, under 90% of them seen only once. Sequences were obtained from PBMCs. The receptor source for this set is a man aged 25-45 years in good health and CMV-seropositive. CDR3s include the opening cysteine and the closing phenylalanine or tryptophan. The order of the fields is J gene, clone size, D gene, V gene, CDR3 DNA, CDR3 protein. A D gene is named only where the DNA matches it firmly. Clone size, where shown, is once, few, many, or a class for clones that have expanded.

j_gene: TRBJ2-2
abundance: -
d_gene: -
v_gene: TRBV7-9
CDR3nt: TGTGCCAGCAGCTCCGGAGGCTCCGGGGAGCTGTTTTTT
CDR3aa: CASSSGGSGELFF

j_gene: TRBJ2-1
abundance: -
d_gene: TRBD2
v_gene: TRBV7-2
CDR3nt: TGTGCCAGCAGCTCCCGGTTTAGCGGGGGTTACAATGAGCAGTTCTTC
CDR3aa: CASSSRFSGGYNEQFF

j_gene: TRBJ2-5
abundance: -
d_gene: TRBD2
v_gene: TRBV9
CDR3nt: TGTGCCAGCAGCGTAGCACCACTCGCGGGGGCCGGGGGGGCCCAGTACTTC
CDR3aa: CASSVAPLAGAGGAQYF

j_gene: TRBJ2-1
abundance: -
d_gene: TRBD1
v_gene: TRBV11-3
CDR3nt: TGTGCCAGCAGCCAAGGGACAGCTTACAATGAGCAGTTCTTC
CDR3aa: CASSQGTAYNEQFF

j_gene: TRBJ2-1
abundance: -
d_gene: TRBD2
v_gene: TRBV9
CDR3nt: TGTGCCAGCAGCGTTTCACTAGCGGGGCCGGGTGTATACAATGAGCAGTTCTTC
CDR3aa: CASSVSLAGPGVYNEQFF

j_gene: TRBJ2-1
abundance: -
d_gene: -
v_gene: TRBV12-5
CDR3nt: TGTGCTAGTGGTTTGGGCCTGGTTCTTAGCGCCTATGAGCAGTTCTTC
CDR3aa: CASGLGLVLSAYEQFF

j_gene: TRBJ2-5
abundance: -
d_gene: -
v_gene: TRBV4-3
CDR3nt: TGCGCCAGCAGCCAAGAAGGTGGCAGGGGCGGAGAGACCCAGTACTTC
CDR3aa: CASSQEGGRGGETQYF

j_gene: TRBJ2-5
abundance: -
d_gene: TRBD1
v_gene: TRBV5-1
CDR3nt: TGCGCCAGCAGCACAGGACAGGTTATTCAAGAGACCCAGTACTTC
CDR3aa: CASSTGQVIQETQYF

j_gene: TRBJ2-5
abundance: -
d_gene: -
v_gene: TRBV5-1
CDR3nt: TGCGCCAGCAGCTCCTCTCCGCAAGAGACCCAGTACTTC
CDR3aa: CASSSSPQETQYF

j_gene: TRBJ2-7
abundance: -
d_gene: TRBD2
v_gene: TRBV7-8
CDR3nt: TGTGCCAGCAGCTTAGGCGTAACTAGCGGGTCCTACGAGCAGTACTTC
CDR3aa: CASSLGVTSGSYEQYF

j_gene: TRBJ2-5
abundance: once
d_gene: TRBD1
v_gene: TRBV9
CDR3nt: TGTGCCAGCAGCCCGAGGACAGGGGAGACCCAGTACTTC
CDR3aa: CASSPRTGETQYF

j_gene: TRBJ2-1
abundance: -
d_gene: TRBD2
v_gene: TRBV19
CDR3nt: TGTGCCAGCCTTCCGGGACGGCGACTAGCGGGATACAATGAGCAGTTCTTC
CDR3aa: CASLPGRRLAGYNEQFF

j_gene: TRBJ1-2
abundance: -
d_gene: -
v_gene: TRBV18
CDR3nt: TGTGCCAGCTCACCAAGCGGCAGGTCTAACTATGGCTACACCTTC
CDR3aa: CASSPSGRSNYGYTF

j_gene: TRBJ1-3
abundance: -
d_gene: TRBD1
v_gene: TRBV6-5
CDR3nt: TGTGCCAGCAGTTACAGGGGGCGAAGCTCTGGAAACACCATATATTTT
CDR3aa: CASSYRGRSSGNTIYF

j_gene: TRBJ2-1
abundance: few
d_gene: -
v_gene: TRBV15
CDR3nt: TGTTTCACAAGCAGAAAGCGGCATACGAATGAGCAGTTCTTC
CDR3aa: CFTSRKRHTNEQFF

j_gene: TRBJ2-7
abundance: once
d_gene: -
v_gene: TRBV23-1
CDR3nt: TGCGCCAGCAGTCAAACCCAACAGGGAGCCTACGAGCAGTACTTC
CDR3aa: CASSQTQQGAYEQYF

j_gene: TRBJ2-2
abundance: -
d_gene: TRBD2
v_gene: TRBV2
CDR3nt: TGTGCCCGGACTAGCGGGCGCCACACCGGGGAGCTGTTTTTT
CDR3aa: CARTSGRHTGELFF

j_gene: TRBJ2-2
abundance: -
d_gene: -
v_gene: TRBV4-3
CDR3nt: TGCGCCAGCAGCCCAACCATTCTATCTTCCGGGGAGCTGTTTTTT
CDR3aa: CASSPTILSSGELFF

j_gene: TRBJ2-1
abundance: -
d_gene: -
v_gene: TRBV2
CDR3nt: TGTGCCAGCAGTCCAGCTAGGGGGTATGAGCAGTTCTTC
CDR3aa: CASSPARGYEQFF

j_gene: TRBJ2-1
abundance: -
d_gene: -
v_gene: TRBV5-4
CDR3nt: TGTGCCAGCAGCTGGGAAAGGGGTGAGCAGTTCTTC
CDR3aa: CASSWERGEQFF

j_gene: TRBJ1-2
abundance: -
d_gene: -
v_gene: TRBV7-9
CDR3nt: TGTGCCAGCAGCTTAGGCGGGACCTTCCACACCTTC
CDR3aa: CASSLGGTFHTF

j_gene: TRBJ2-7
abundance: -
d_gene: TRBD1
v_gene: TRBV28
CDR3nt: TGTGCCAGCAGCGCCGGGGGGACAGGGGTCCACGAGCAGTACTTC
CDR3aa: CASSAGGTGVHEQYF

j_gene: TRBJ2-7
abundance: few
d_gene: TRBD2
v_gene: TRBV6-5
CDR3nt: TGTGCCAGCAGTGGACTAGCGGACACCTACGAGCAGTACTTC
CDR3aa: CASSGLADTYEQYF

j_gene: TRBJ1-3
abundance: -
d_gene: TRBD1
v_gene: TRBV5-1
CDR3nt: TGCGCCAGCAGCCTTACGACAGGGGGTAACACCATATATTTT
CDR3aa: CASSLTTGGNTIYF

j_gene: TRBJ2-2
abundance: -
d_gene: TRBD2
v_gene: TRBV10-1
CDR3nt: TGCGCCAGCACTAGGACTAGCGATGGGGAGCTGTTTTTT
CDR3aa: CASTRTSDGELFF

j_gene: TRBJ1-4
abundance: once
d_gene: -
v_gene: TRBV6-1
CDR3nt: TGTGCCAGCACCCTAAATCGTAATGAAAAACTGTTTTTT
CDR3aa: CASTLNRNEKLFF

j_gene: TRBJ1-4
abundance: few
d_gene: TRBD1
v_gene: TRBV25-1
CDR3nt: TGTGCCAGCACTGAACCGGGACAGAATGAAAAACTGTTTTTT
CDR3aa: CASTEPGQNEKLFF